Below are 15 T cell receptor beta chains sequenced from a single sample in a study of cytomegalovirus exposure and HLA in healthy donors. This PCR relied on a set of 60 Vbeta primers and 13 Jbeta primers. TCRdb's copy holds only in-frame clones and misses some; the assay was immunoSEQ multiplex PCR. Among around 150,000 clones, around two thirds were seen once, and the ten largest hold 2% to 2.5%. Source material: PBMCs. Receptors originate from a woman aged 40-49 years in good health and CMV-seronegative.

This chain connects TRBV19 to TRBJ2-7, with 7 bases aligning to TRBD2. J lost 0 bases, V lost 5 bases, and 16 bases had no gene match. The germline CDR1 and CDR2 sequences are LNHDA and SQIVND (reference sequence). The CDR3 has 18 residues. The CDR3 DNA follows: TGTGCCAGTAGTGCCAGACTAGCAGGAGGATGGAGCTCCTACGAGCAGTACTTC. This codes for CASSARLAGGWSSYEQYF.

This rearrangement joins TRBV6-5 to TRBJ1-2; no firm D call. V dropped 0 bases and J dropped 8 bases, with 16 bases sitting between them. Germline V lookup: CDR1 MNHEY, CDR2 SVGAGI. The CDR3 consists of 15 residues. CDR3 in amino acids: CASSYSIYSTQGYTF. Here the CDR3 DNA reads TGTGCCAGCAGTTACTCGATTTACAGCACGCAGGGCTACACCTTC.

This clone was recorded once. The chain employs TRBV12-5 and TRBJ2-1, with 11 nucleotides matching TRBD2. CDR3 length equals 14 residues. The V and J ends lost 4 bases and 7 bases, in that order; junction bases with no gene match: 3. From germline, CDR1 is LGHNT and CDR2 FRNRAP. The DNA for the CDR3 is TGTGCTAGTGGTTCCCGGACTAGCGGGAATGAGCAGTTCTTC. It is translated as CASGSRTSGNEQFF.

This chain joins TRBV5-1 and TRBJ1-1, with unresolved D. The CDR3 is made up of 13 amino acids. With 7 bases removed from V and 3 bases from J, the gap between germline ends came to 13 bases. CDR1 and CDR2 (germline): SGHRS, YFSETQ. The chain's CDR3 is CASGAREYTEAFF. CDR3 sequence (DNA): TGCGCCAGCGGTGCACGGGAATACACTGAAGCTTTCTTT. Variable domain in full (rest from reference TRBV5-1 and TRBJ1-1): KAGVTQTPRYLIKTRGQQVTLSCSPISGHRSVSWYQQTPGQGLQFLFEYFSETQRNKGNFPGRFSGRQFSNSRSEMNVSTLELGDSALYLCASGAREYTEAFFGQGTRLTVV.

This clone has more than one count but fewer than ten. The chain employs TRBV19 and TRBJ1-5; TRBD1 matches 7 bases. From germline, CDR1 is LNHDA and CDR2 SQIVND (reference sequence). The V segment lost 1 base and the J segment 0 bases; nucleotides outside the gene matches: 3. This CDR3 is 16 amino acids long. The CDR3 nucleotides read TGTGCCAGTAGTATAGGGGGGACAGTTAGCAATCAGCCCCAGCATTTT. Translating it yields CASSIGGTVSNQPQHF.

This sequence joins TRBV18 and TRBJ2-7; D gene unclear. V lost 2 bases to trimming and J lost 3 bases, with 5 bases between them. The CDR3 loop spans 12 amino acids. Germline V gene data show CDR1 as KGHSH and CDR2 as LQKENI. In DNA form, the CDR3 reads TGTGCCAGCTCACCAGAGTTCTACGAGCAGTACTTC. This translates into CASSPEFYEQYF.

The J gene is TRBJ1-6, the V gene TRBV6-6, with TRBD1 identical over 11 bases. The V gene end was trimmed by 5 bases and the J gene end by 6 bases; junction bases not matched to a gene: 3. The CDR3 covers 15 residues. Looked up from germline, CDR1 is MNHNY and CDR2 is SVGAGI (reference sequence). The CDR3 spells CASSEGQGVNSPLHF. DNA for the CDR3: TGTGCCAGCAGTGAGGGACAGGGGGTTAATTCACCCCTCCACTTT.

In DNA, the CDR3 is TGTGCCACCGCTCAGGGCGGCCAAGAGACCCAGTACTTC. This gives the protein CATAQGGQETQYF. V is TRBV10-3 and J is TRBJ2-5, with D possibly being TRBD1 (5 bases). The CDR3 loop spans 13 amino acids. The germline V gene encodes CDR1 ENHRY and CDR2 SYGVKD. V was clipped by 10 bases and J by 1 base, with 13 bases between them.

In its sample, this clone was seen a few times. The rearrangement joins TRBV2 to TRBJ1-6; 7 positions match TRBD1. V shed 6 bases and J 8 bases; nucleotides not matched to a gene: 16. Germline V CDR1 and CDR2: SNHLY, FYNNEI. The length of the CDR3 is 17 residues. The CDR3 protein is CASSPQRRQGGDSPLHF. The DNA of the CDR3 is TGTGCCAGCAGCCCACAACGCCGACAGGGAGGCGATTCACCCCTCCACTTT.

The gene calls are TRBV4-1 and TRBJ1-3; no clear D. The CDR3 sequence is 16 residues long. Germline CDR1 MGHRA, CDR2 YSYEKL. With 2 bases removed from V and 0 bases from J, the gap between germline ends came to 11 bases. The CDR3 nucleotides read TGCGCCAGCAGCCAAACCGCAGCGGTCTCTGGAAACACCATATATTTT. It codes for CASSQTAAVSGNTIYF.

This clone has only a few counts. The chain joins TRBV12-5 to TRBJ2-1; TRBD2 agrees at 12 bases. Germline CDR1 reads LGHNT; CDR2 reads FRNRAP. This CDR3 region has 18 residues. J lost 5 bases, V lost 0 bases, and 8 bases had no gene match. The CDR3 coding sequence is TGTGCTAGTGGTTTGGTGATCCTAGCGGGGGGGCTAAACAATGAGCAGTTCTTC. Its protein is CASGLVILAGGLNNEQFF.

CDR3 loop: CAIGLAGSLYNEQFF. Written as DNA, the CDR3 is TGTGCCATTGGACTAGCGGGGTCATTATACAATGAGCAGTTCTTC. The rearrangement joins TRBV7-9 to TRBJ2-1, with 12 bases aligning to TRBD2. The CDR3 loop spans 15 amino acids. Germline V gives CDR1 SEHNR, CDR2 FQNEAQ (reference sequence). The V segment lost 10 bases and the J segment 4 bases; nucleotides outside the gene matches: 8. The full variable domain, with the rest looked up from reference TRBV7-9 and TRBJ2-1, is DTGVSQNPRHKITKRGQNVTFRCDPISEHNRLYWYRQTLGQGPEFLTYFQNEAQLEKSRLLSDRFSAERPKGSFSTLEIQRTEQGDSAMYLCAIGLAGSLYNEQFFGPGTRLTVL.

Written as DNA, the CDR3 is TGTGCCACCAGCAGGTCAGGGCCAACTGAAGCTTTCTTT. It yields the protein CATSRSGPTEAFF. The genes are TRBV15 and TRBJ1-1; possible D gene TRBD1, 5 bases. Looked up from germline, CDR1 is LNHNV and CDR2 is YYDKDF (reference sequence). The CDR3 extends over 13 amino acids. Trimming took 3 bases from V and 5 from J, leaving 10 bases between them.

V usage is TRBV10-2 and J usage is TRBJ2-1; possible D gene TRBD2, 5 bases. Germline CDR1 is WSHSY and CDR2 is SAAADI. The CDR3 has 14 residues. Trimming cost V 4 bases and J 5 bases, with 12 bases left between them. The CDR3 protein is CASSGRLGDNEQFF. CDR3 nucleotides: TGCGCCAGCAGTGGGCGTCTGGGAGACAATGAGCAGTTCTTC.

The V call is TRBV6-6, the J call TRBJ2-3; D perhaps matches TRBD1 (5 bases). Germline V lookup: CDR1 MNHNY, CDR2 SVGAGI (reference sequence). The CDR3 loop spans 14 amino acids. V was trimmed by 2 bases and J by 4 bases, leaving 10 bases between them. In DNA form, the CDR3 reads TGTGCCAGCAGTTACAGGGCCAGGGCAGATACGCAGTATTTT. Translating gives CASSYRARADTQYF.